Below are 9 T cell receptor beta chains sequenced from a single sample in a study of T cells in Graves' hyperthyroidism and ophthalmopathy (dated by TCRdb to between 2018 and 2021). Libraries were constructed by multiplex PCR. Sequenced on an Illumina HiSeq 2000. The TCR beta CDR3 regions were amplified from the RNA transcripts. The first round of RT-PCR for the TCR CDR3 was performed with the HTBI primer set and the Qiagen OneStep RT-PCR kit. The public reads were reanalyzed by TCRdb: fastp trimming at Q25, MiXCR alignment, in-frame beta chains only. Each entry merges the rows of one CDR3 protein and shows their most common DNA and genes. Across this sample there are hundreds of thousands of distinct CDR3 sequences, with less than 20% seen only once. The ten largest clones take up around 7.3% of the sample. The sample comprised blood. The receptors were gathered from a woman between 18 and 30 years old with Graves' hyperthyroidism.

The table lists this clonotype with a few counts. The junction departs from the called germline gene at one end, perhaps through a read error. The V call is TRBV7-8, the J call TRBJ2-1; possible D gene TRBD2, 5 bases. Germline V gives CDR1 SGHVS, CDR2 FQNEAQ. The CDR3 totals 12 residues. As DNA, the CDR3 is TGTGCCAGCAACTTAGCGCGGCATGAGCAGTTCTTC. The encoded protein is CASNLARHEQFF.

In its sample, this clonotype was seen many times. This chain joins TRBV6-1 and TRBJ2-1, with a possible D match to TRBD2 (5 bases). V lost 7 bases, J lost 9 bases, and 10 bases lay in between. Germline lookup yields CDR1 MNHNS and CDR2 SASEGT. The CDR3 spans 11 residues. The CDR3 is CASTRGVEQFF. The CDR3 DNA follows: TGTGCCAGCACCCGGGGAGTTGAGCAGTTCTTC.

V and J are TRBV19 and TRBJ2-2; no reliable D call. Per germline, CDR1 LNHDA and CDR2 SQIVND (reference sequence). CDR3 size: 13 residues. With 1 base removed from V and 6 bases from J, the gap between germline ends came to 6 bases. Here the CDR3 reads CASSIGLPGELFF. The CDR3 DNA follows: TGTGCCAGTAGTATAGGTCTCCCCGGGGAGCTGTTTTTT.

This clonotype was counted at least ten times. The chain combines TRBV6-5 with TRBJ1-6, with a tentative D call TRBD1 (5 bases). The CDR3 has 13 residues. Germline V gene sequence: CDR1 MNHEY, CDR2 SVGAGI. V lost 2 bases and J lost 10, with 9 bases in between. The CDR3 DNA sequence: TGTGCCAGCAGTTACGGGACTAACTCACCCCTCCACTTT. It codes for CASSYGTNSPLHF.

The chain couples TRBV10-3 to TRBJ2-6; 9 positions agree with TRBD1. The germline CDR1 and CDR2 sequences are ENHRY and SYGVKD. The length of the CDR3 is 17 residues. With V trimmed by 4 bases and J by 0 bases, 4 bases remained unmatched. The CDR3 coding sequence is TGTGCCATCAGTGGGGGGACAGGGCCCTCTGGGGCCAACGTCCTGACTTTC. This codes for CAISGGTGPSGANVLTF.

This clonotype was observed many times. The CDR3 sequence: CSARDRVNNQPQHF. In DNA, the CDR3 is TGCAGTGCTCGGGACCGCGTGAACAATCAGCCCCAGCATTTT. V usage is TRBV20-1 and J usage is TRBJ1-5; maybe TRBD1 (5 bases). The CDR3 runs 14 residues. Deletions cut 5 bases from V and 3 bases from J, with 14 bases between. From germline, CDR1 is DFQATT and CDR2 SNEGSKA (reference sequence).

This clonotype was picked up many times. V is TRBV7-8 and J is TRBJ1-5, with D possibly matching TRBD1 (5 bases). V lost 1 base and J lost 0, with 16 bases in between. The CDR3 loop spans 18 amino acids. Germline CDR1 reads SGHVS; CDR2 reads FQNEAQ. The CDR3 bases are TGTGCCAGCAGCTTAGATTTAGTGGACACTTATAGCAATCAGCCCCAGCATTTT. Translation gives CASSLDLVDTYSNQPQHF.

This clonotype came up a few times. The chain combines TRBV11-3 with TRBJ1-1, with a possible D match to TRBD1 (6 bases). CDR1 SGHNT and CDR2 YENEEA come from the germline V gene. The CDR3 is 14 amino acids. V shed 2 bases and J shed 5 bases, with 12 bases lying between them. The CDR3 region has the DNA TGTGCCAGCAGCTTATCGCAGGGGTTGACTGAAGCTTTCTTT. It is translated as CASSLSQGLTEAFF. Looking up the rest from reference TRBV11-3 and TRBJ1-1 gives the full variable domain: EAGVVQSPRYKIIEKKQPVAFWCNPISGHNTLYWYLQNLGQGPELLIRYENEEAVDDSQLPKDRFSAERLKGVDSTLKIQPAELGDSAVYLCASSLSQGLTEAFFGQGTRLTVV.

This clonotype appeared a few times. CDR3 DNA: TGTGCCAGCAGCTTACAAGGGGGGGCGGGAGAGACCCAGTACTTC. Translated, it gives CASSLQGGAGETQYF. The chain employs TRBV7-3 and TRBJ2-5; maybe TRBD2 (7 bases). Trimming shortened V by 2 bases and J by 4 bases, and 14 bases separated the two germline ends. The germline CDR1 and CDR2 sequences are SGHTA and FQGTGA. The CDR3 is 15 residues long.